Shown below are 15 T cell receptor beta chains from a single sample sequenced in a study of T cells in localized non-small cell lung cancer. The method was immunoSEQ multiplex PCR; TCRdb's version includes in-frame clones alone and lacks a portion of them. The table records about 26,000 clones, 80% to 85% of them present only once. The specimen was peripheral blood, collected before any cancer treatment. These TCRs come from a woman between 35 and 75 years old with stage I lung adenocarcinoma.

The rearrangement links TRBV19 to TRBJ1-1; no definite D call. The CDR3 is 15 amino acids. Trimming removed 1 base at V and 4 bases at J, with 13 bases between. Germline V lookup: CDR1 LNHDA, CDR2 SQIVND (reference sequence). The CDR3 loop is CASSIARVWGTEAFF. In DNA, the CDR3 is TGTGCCAGTAGTATAGCGAGGGTTTGGGGCACTGAAGCTTTCTTT.

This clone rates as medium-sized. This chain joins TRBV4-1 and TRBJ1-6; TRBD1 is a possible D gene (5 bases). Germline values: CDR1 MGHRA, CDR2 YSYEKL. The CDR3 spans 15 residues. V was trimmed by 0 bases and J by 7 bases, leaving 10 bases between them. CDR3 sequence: CASSQDVGVNSPLHF. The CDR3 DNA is TGCGCCAGCAGCCAAGATGTAGGGGTCAATTCACCCCTCCACTTT.

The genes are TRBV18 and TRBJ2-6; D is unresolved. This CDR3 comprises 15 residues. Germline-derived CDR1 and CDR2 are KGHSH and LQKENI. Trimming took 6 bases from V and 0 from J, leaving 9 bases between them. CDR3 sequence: CASSQDISGANVLTF. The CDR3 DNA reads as TGTGCCAGCTCCCAAGACATCTCTGGGGCCAACGTCCTGACTTTC.

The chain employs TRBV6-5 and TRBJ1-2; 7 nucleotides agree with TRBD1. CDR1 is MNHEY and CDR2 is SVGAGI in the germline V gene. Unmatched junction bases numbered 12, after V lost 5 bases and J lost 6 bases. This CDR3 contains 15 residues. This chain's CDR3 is CASSPDRDGLNGYTF. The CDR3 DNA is TGTGCCAGCAGTCCCGACAGGGACGGACTGAATGGCTACACCTTC.

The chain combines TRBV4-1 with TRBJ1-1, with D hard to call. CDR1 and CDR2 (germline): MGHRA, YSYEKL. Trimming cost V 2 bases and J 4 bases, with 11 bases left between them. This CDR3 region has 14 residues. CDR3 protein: CASSQPRVSTEAFF. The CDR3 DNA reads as TGCGCCAGCAGCCAACCTAGGGTGAGCACTGAAGCTTTCTTT.

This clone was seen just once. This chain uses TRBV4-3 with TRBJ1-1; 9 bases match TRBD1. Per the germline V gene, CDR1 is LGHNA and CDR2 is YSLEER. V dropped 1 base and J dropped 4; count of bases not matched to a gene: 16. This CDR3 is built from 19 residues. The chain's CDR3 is CASSQALPGTGIGRTEAFF. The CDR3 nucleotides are TGCGCCAGCAGCCAAGCCTTACCCGGGACAGGGATCGGACGCACTGAAGCTTTCTTT.

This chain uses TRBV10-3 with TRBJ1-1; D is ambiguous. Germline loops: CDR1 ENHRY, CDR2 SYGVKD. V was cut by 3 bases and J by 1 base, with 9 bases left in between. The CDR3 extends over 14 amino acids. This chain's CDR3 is CAISDPGRNTEAFF. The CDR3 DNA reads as TGTGCCATCAGTGATCCCGGACGGAACACTGAAGCTTTCTTT.

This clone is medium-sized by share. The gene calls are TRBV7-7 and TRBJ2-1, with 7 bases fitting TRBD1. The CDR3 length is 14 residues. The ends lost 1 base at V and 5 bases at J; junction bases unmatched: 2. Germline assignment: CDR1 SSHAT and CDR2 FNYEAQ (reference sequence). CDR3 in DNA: TGTGCCAGCAGCTTAGGACAGGGAAACAATGAGCAGTTCTTC. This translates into CASSLGQGNNEQFF.

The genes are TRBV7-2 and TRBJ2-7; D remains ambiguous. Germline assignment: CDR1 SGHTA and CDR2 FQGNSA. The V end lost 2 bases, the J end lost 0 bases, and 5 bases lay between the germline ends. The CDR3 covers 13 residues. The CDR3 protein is CASSLSSSYEQYF. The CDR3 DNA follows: TGTGCCAGCAGCTTAAGCTCCTCCTACGAGCAGTACTTC.

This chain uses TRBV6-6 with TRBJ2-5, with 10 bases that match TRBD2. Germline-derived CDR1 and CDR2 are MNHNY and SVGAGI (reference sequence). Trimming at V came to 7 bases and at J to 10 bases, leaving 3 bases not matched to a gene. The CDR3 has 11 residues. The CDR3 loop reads CASNSGGNQYF. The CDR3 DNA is TGTGCCAGCAATAGCGGGGGGAACCAGTACTTC.

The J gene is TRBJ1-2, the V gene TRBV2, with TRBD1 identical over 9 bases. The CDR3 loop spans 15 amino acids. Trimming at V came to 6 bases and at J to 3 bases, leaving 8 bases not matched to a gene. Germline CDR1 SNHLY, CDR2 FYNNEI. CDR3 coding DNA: TGTGCCAGCAGGGTATGGGGACAGGGTGACTATGGCTACACCTTC. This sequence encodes CASRVWGQGDYGYTF. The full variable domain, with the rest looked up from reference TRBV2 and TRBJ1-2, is EPEVTQTPSHQVTQMGQEVILRCVPISNHLYFYWYRQILGQKVEFLVSFYNNEISEKSEIFDDQFSVERPDGSNFTLKIRSTKLEDSAMYFCASRVWGQGDYGYTFGSGTRLTVV.

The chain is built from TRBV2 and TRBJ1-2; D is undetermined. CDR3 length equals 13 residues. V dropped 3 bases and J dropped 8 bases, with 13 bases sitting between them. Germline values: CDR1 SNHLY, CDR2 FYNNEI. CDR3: CASSDRGMGGYTF. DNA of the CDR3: TGTGCCAGCAGTGATCGGGGTATGGGCGGCTACACCTTC.

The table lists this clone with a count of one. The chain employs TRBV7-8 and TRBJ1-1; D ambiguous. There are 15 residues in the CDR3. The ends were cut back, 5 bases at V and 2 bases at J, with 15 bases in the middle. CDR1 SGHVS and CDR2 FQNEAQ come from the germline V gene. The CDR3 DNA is TGTGCCAGCAGCCTAAGTGAGGTCTATAACACTGAAGCTTTCTTT. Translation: CASSLSEVYNTEAFF.

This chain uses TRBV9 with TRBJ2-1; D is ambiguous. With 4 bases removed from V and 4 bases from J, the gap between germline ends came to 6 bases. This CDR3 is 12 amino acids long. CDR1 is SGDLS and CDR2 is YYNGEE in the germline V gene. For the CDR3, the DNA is TGTGCCAGCAGCCCCCAGTACAATGAGCAGTTCTTC. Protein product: CASSPQYNEQFF.

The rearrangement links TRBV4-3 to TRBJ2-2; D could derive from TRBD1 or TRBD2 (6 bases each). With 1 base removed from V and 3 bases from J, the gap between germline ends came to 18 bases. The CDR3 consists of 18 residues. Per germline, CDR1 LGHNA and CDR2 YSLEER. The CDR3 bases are TGCGCCAGCAGCCAAGTTCGGGGGCAGTCGTCGGACACCGGGGAGCTGTTTTTT. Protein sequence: CASSQVRGQSSDTGELFF.